The clone carrying this T cell receptor (beta chain) came up a few times. The study ran its PCR with 60 Vbeta and 13 Jbeta primers. Data came from immunoSEQ multiplex PCR; TCRdb stores just in-frame clones and leaves some out. The table has over 100,000 clones, roughly 9% seen once; the top ten hold 6.5% to 9%. The CDR3 has 14 amino acids. CDR1 and CDR2 (germline): SGHNT, YENEEA. The V gene end was trimmed by 5 bases and the J gene end by 6 bases; junction bases not matched to a gene: 5. This entry comes from a study of cytomegalovirus exposure and HLA in healthy donors. Study-level information: Early released data had 65 million to 100 million unique TCRs, all coming from HLA-typed donors.

The J gene is TRBJ2-2, the V gene TRBV11-3, with 8 bases matching TRBD1. The sample was PBMCs. This TCR derives from a woman aged 40 to 50 in good health and CMV-seropositive. For the CDR3, the DNA is TGTGCCAGCAGCCGGACAGGGTGGCCCGGGGAGCTGTTTTTT. This sequence encodes CASSRTGWPGELFF.